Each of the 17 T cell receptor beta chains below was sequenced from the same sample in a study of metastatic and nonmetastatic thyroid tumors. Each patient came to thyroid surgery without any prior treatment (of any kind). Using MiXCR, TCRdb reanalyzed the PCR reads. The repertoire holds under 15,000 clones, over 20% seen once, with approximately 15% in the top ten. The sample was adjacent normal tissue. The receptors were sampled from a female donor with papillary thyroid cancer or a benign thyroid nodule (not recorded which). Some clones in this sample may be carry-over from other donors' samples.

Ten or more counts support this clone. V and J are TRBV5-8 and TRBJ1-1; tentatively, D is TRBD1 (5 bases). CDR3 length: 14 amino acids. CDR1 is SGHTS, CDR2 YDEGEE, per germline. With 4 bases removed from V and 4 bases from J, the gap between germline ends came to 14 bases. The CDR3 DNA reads TGTGCCAGCAGCCGATGGTCAGGGTTCACTGAAGCTTTCTTT. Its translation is CASSRWSGFTEAFF.

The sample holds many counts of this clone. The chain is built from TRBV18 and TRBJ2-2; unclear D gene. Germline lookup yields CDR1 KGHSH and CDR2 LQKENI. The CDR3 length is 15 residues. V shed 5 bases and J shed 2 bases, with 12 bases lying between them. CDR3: CASSFDTINTGELFF. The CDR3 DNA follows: TGTGCCAGCTCATTCGACACAATCAACACCGGGGAGCTGTTTTTT.

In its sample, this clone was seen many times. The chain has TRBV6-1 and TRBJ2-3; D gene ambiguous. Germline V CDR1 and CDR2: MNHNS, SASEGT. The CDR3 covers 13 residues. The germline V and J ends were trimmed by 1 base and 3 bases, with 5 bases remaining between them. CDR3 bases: TGTGCCAGCAGTGAAGTTGTAACAGATACGCAGTATTTT. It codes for CASSEVVTDTQYF.

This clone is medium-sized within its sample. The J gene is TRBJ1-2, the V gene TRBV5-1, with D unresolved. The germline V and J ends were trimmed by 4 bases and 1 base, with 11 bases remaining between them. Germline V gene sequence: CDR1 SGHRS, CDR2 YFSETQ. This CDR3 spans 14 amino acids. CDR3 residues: CASSPAGDNYGYTF. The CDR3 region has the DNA TGCGCCAGCAGCCCCGCGGGAGATAACTATGGCTACACCTTC.

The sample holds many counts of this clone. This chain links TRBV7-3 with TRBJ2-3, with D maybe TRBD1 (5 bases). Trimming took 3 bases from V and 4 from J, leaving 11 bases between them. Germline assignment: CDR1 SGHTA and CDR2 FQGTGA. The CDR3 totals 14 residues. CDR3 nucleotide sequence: TGTGCCAGCAGCTTGAGTGGCAGGGCAGATACGCAGTATTTT. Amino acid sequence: CASSLSGRADTQYF.

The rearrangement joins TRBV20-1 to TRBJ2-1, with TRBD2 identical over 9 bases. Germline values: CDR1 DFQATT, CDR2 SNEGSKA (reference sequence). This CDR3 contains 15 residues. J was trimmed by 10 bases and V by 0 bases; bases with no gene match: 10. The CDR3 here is CSARDRGQAGGEQFF. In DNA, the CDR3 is TGCAGTGCTAGAGATCGTGGACAGGCGGGAGGGGAGCAGTTCTTC.

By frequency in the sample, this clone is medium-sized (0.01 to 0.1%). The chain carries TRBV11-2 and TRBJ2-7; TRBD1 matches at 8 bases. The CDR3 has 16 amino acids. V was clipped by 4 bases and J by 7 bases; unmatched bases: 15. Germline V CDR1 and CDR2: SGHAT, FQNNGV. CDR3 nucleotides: TGTGCCAGCAGCTCCCATGGAGACAGGGGCACGGGGGAGCAGTACTTC. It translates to CASSSHGDRGTGEQYF.

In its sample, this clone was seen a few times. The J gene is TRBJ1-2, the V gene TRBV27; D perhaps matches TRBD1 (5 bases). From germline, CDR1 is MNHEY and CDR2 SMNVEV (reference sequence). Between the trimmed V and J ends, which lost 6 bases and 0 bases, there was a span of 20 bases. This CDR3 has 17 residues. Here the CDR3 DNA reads TGTGCCAGCAGCCCTACGGCCAGGGTAGTATCTAACTATGGCTACACCTTC. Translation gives CASSPTARVVSNYGYTF.

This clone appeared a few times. CDR3 nucleotide sequence: TGTGCCAGCAGTTTAGCCCCGGGTCTCGCCGATGAGCAGTTCTTC. Encoded protein: CASSLAPGLADEQFF. The genes are TRBV27 and TRBJ2-1; D unclear. Per the germline V gene, CDR1 is MNHEY and CDR2 is SMNVEV (reference sequence). Trimming stripped 2 bases from V and 8 bases from J, with 16 bases between. The CDR3 has 15 amino acids.

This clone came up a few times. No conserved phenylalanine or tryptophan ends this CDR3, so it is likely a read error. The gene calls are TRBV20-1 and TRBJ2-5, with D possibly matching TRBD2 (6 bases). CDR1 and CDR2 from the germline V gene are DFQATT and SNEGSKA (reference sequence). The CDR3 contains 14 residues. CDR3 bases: TGCAGTGCCCAACAGGTACGGGGAGGAGAGGCCCAGTACCTC. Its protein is CSAQQVRGGEAQYL.

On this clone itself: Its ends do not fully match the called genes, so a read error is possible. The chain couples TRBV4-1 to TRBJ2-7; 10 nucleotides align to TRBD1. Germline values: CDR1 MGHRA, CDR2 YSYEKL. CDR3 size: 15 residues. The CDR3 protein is CASIHGTGVGYEHYF. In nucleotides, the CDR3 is TGCGCCAGCATCCATGGGACAGGGGTGGGCTACGAGCATTACTTC.

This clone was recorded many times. CDR3 sequence (DNA): TGTGCCAGCAGCCAAGACAGGGGGCTCAATGGCTACACCTTC. Residues: CASSQDRGLNGYTF. This chain joins TRBV3-1 and TRBJ1-2; 8 bases are shared with TRBD1. With 0 bases clipped from V and 6 bases from J, the junction kept 3 bases outside the gene matches. From germline, CDR1 is LGHDT and CDR2 YNNKEL (reference sequence). This CDR3 is 14 amino acids long.

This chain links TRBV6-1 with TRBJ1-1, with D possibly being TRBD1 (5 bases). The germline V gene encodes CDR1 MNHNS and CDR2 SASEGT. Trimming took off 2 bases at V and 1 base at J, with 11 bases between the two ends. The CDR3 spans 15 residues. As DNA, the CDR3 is TGTGCCAGCAGTGAATATGACAGACCGAACACTGAAGCTTTCTTT. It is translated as CASSEYDRPNTEAFF.

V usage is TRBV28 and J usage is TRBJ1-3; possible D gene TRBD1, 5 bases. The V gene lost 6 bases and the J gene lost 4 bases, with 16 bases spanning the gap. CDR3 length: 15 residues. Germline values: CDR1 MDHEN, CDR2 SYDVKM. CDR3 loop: CASSDPGAYGNTIYF. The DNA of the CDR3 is TGTGCCAGCAGCGACCCCGGGGCTTACGGAAACACCATATATTTT.

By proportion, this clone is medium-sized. For the CDR3, the DNA is TGTGCCAGCAGTACAGGGAATGGAGATACGCAGTATTTT. Its translation is CASSTGNGDTQYF. The chain uses TRBV27 and TRBJ2-3; a weak D match, TRBD1 (6 bases). V dropped 5 bases and J dropped 5 bases, with 11 bases sitting between them. Germline-derived CDR1 and CDR2 are MNHEY and SMNVEV (reference sequence). The CDR3 totals 13 residues.

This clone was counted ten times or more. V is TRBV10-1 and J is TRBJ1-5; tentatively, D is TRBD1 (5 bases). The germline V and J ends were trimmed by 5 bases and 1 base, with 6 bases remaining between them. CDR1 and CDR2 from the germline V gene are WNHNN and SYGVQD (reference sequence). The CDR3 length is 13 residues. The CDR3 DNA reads TGCGCCAGCAGTAAGGGGAGCAATCAGCCCCAGCATTTT. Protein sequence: CASSKGSNQPQHF.

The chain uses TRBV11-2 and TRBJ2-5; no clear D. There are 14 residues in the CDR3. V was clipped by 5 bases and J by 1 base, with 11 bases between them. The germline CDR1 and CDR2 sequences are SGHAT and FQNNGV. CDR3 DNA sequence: TGTGCCAGCAGCCCTACGCGGATCCAAGAGACCCAGTACTTC. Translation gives CASSPTRIQETQYF.